Sequencing of this T cell receptor beta chain was carried out in a study of human T cells and chemical hapten exposure. The library gave individual cDNA molecules unique molecular identifiers. A single record per CDR3 protein comes from TCRdb applying MiXCR to the RACE reads. Among some 170,000 distinct CDR3 sequences listed, approximately 20% were seen once. Indicated time point: patch test 1, 2 weeks after DPC sensitization. As for treatment: therapeutic diphenylcyclopropenone sensitization with weekly scalp DPC. This clonotype has more than one count but fewer than ten. Germline V gene sequence: CDR1 SGHDT, CDR2 YYEEEE. The CDR3 runs 14 residues. Trimming left V 4 bases short and J 5 bases short, with 15 bases between.

The sample was whole blood, taken in connection with sensitization to the hapten diphenylcyclopropenone (DPC). The V and J genes are TRBV5-6 and TRBJ2-5, with no clear D. The sequence derives from a woman aged 45-65 years with alopecia areata. Some clones in this sample may be carry-over from other donors' samples. CDR3 protein: CASSPPGPQETQYF. In DNA form, the CDR3 reads TGTGCCAGCAGCCCACCGGGTCCACAGGAGACCCAGTACTTC.